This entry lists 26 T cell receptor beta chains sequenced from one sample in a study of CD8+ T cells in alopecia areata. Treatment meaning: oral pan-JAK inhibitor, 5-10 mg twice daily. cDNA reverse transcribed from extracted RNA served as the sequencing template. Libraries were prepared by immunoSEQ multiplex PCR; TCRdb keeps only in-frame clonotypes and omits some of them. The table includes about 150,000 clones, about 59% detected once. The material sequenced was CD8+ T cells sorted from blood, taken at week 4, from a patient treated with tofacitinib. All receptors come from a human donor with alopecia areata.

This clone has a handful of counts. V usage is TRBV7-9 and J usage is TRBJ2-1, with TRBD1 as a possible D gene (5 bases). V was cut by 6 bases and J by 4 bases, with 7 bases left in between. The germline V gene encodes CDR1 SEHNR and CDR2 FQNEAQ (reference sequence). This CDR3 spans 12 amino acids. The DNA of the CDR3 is TGTGCCAGCAGGGGGCGATACAATGAGCAGTTCTTC. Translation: CASRGRYNEQFF. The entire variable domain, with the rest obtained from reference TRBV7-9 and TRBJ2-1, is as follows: DTGVSQNPRHKITKRGQNVTFRCDPISEHNRLYWYRQTLGQGPEFLTYFQNEAQLEKSRLLSDRFSAERPKGSFSTLEIQRTEQGDSAMYLCASRGRYNEQFFGPGTRLTVL.

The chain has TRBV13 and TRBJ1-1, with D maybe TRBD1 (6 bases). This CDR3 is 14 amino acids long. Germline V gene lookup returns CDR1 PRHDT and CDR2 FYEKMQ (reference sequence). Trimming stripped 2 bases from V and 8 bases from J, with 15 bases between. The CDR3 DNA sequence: TGTGCCAGCAGCTTACCCCCGGAGGGGGAAGAAGCTTTCTTT. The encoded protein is CASSLPPEGEEAFF. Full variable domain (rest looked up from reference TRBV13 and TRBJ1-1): AAGVIQSPRHLIKEKRETATLKCYPIPRHDTVYWYQQGPGQDPQFLISFYEKMQSDKGSIPDRFSAQQFSDYHSELNMSSLELGDSALYFCASSLPPEGEEAFFGQGTRLTVV.

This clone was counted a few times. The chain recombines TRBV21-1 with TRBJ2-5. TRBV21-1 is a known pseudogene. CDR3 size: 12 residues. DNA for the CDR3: TGTGAAAAGGGCAAGTCCGAAGAGACCCAGTACTTC. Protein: CEKGKSEETQYF.

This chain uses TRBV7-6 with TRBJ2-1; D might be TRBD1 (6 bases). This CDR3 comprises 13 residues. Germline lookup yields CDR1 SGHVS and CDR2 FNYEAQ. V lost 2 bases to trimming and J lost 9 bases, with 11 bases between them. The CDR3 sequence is CASSLTHRAEQFF. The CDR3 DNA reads TGTGCCAGCAGCTTAACCCACAGGGCTGAGCAGTTCTTC.

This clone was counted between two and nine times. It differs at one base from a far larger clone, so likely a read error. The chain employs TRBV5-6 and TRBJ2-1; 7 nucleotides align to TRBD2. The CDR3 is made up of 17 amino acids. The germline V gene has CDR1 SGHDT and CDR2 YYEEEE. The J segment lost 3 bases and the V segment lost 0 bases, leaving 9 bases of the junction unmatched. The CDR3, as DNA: TGTGCCAGCAGCTTGGTCCCTCCTACTAGCGACTACAATGAGCAGTTCTTC. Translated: CASSLVPPTSDYNEQFF. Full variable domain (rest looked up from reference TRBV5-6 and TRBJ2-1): DAGVTQSPTHLIKTRGQQVTLRCSPKSGHDTVSWYQQALGQGPQFIFQYYEEEERQRGNFPDRFSGHQFPNYSSELNVNALLLGDSALYLCASSLVPPTSDYNEQFFGPGTRLTVL.

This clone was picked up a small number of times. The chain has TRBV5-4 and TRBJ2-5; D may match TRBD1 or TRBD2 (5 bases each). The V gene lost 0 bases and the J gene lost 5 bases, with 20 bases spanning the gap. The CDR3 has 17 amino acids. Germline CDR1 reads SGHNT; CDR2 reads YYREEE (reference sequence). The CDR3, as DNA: TGTGCCAGCAGCTTGGATCCAGGGAGTGAGATTGGGGAGACCCAGTACTTC. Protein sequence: CASSLDPGSEIGETQYF.

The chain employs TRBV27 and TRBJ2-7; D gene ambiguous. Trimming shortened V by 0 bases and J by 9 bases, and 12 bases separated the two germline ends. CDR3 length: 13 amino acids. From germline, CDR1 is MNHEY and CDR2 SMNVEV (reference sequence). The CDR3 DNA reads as TGTGCCAGCAGTTTATCCCGGGCCGCGTGGCAGTACTTC. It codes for CASSLSRAAWQYF.

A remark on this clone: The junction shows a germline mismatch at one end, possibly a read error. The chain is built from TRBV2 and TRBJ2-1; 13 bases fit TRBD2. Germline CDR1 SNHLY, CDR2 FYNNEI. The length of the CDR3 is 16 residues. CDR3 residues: CASGEGLAGFYNEQFF. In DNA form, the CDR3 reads TGTGCCAGCGGTGAGGGACTAGCGGGGTTTTACAATGAGCAGTTCTTC.

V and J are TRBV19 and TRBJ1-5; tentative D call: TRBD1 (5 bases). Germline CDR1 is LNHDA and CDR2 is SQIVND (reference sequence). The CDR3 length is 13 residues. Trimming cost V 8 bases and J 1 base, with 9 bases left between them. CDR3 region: CASCDRSNQPQHF. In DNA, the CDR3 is TGTGCCAGTTGCGACAGAAGCAATCAGCCCCAGCATTTT. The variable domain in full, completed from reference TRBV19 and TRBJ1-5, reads DGGITQSPKYLFRKEGQNVTLSCEQNLNHDAMYWYRQDPGQGLRLIYYSQIVNDFQKGDIAEGYSVSREKKESFPLTVTSAQKNPTAFYLCASCDRSNQPQHFGDGTRLSIL.

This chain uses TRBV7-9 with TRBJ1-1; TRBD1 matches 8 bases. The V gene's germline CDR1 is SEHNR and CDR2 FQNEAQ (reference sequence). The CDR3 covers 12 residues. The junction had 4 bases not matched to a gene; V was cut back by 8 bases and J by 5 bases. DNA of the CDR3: TGTGCCAGCGGACAGGGTAAGACTGAAGCTTTCTTT. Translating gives CASGQGKTEAFF.

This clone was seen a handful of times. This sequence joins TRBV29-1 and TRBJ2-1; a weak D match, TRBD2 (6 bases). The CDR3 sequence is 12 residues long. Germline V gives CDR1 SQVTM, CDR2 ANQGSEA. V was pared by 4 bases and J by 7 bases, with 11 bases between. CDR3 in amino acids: CSVVGGRNEQFF. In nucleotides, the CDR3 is TGCAGCGTTGTCGGTGGGAGGAATGAGCAGTTCTTC.

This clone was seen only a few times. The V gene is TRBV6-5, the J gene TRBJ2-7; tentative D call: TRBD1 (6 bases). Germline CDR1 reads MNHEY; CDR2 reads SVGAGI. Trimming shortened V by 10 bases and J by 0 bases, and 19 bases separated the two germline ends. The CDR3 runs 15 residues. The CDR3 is CATQTSQGNSYEQYF. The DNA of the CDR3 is TGTGCCACCCAGACATCACAGGGAAACTCCTACGAGCAGTACTTC.

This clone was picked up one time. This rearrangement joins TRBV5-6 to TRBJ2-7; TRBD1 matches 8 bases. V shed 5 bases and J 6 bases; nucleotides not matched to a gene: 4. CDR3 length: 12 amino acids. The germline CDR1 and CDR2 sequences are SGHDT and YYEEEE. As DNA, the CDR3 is TGTGCCAGCAGTTCACAGGGGGGCGAGCAGTACTTC. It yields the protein CASSSQGGEQYF.

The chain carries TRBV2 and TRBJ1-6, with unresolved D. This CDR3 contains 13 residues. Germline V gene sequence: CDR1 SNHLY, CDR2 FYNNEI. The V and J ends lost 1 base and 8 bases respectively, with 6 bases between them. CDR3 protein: CASSEEGYSPLHF. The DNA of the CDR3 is TGTGCCAGCAGTGAAGAAGGGTATTCACCCCTCCACTTT. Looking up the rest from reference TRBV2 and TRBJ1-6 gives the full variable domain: EPEVTQTPSHQVTQMGQEVILRCVPISNHLYFYWYRQILGQKVEFLVSFYNNEISEKSEIFDDQFSVERPDGSNFTLKIRSTKLEDSAMYFCASSEEGYSPLHFGNGTRLTVT.

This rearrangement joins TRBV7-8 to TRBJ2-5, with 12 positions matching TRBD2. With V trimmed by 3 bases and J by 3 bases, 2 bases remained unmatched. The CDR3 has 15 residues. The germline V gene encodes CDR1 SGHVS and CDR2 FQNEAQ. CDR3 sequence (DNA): TGTGCCAGCAGCTTGCGGACTAGCGGGAAAGAGACCCAGTACTTC. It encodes CASSLRTSGKETQYF. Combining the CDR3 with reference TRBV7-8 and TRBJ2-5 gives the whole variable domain GAGVSQSPRYKVAKRGQDVALRCDPISGHVSLFWYQQALGQGPEFLTYFQNEAQLDKSGLPSDRFFAERPEGSVSTLKIQRTQQEDSAVYLCASSLRTSGKETQYFGPGTRLLVL.

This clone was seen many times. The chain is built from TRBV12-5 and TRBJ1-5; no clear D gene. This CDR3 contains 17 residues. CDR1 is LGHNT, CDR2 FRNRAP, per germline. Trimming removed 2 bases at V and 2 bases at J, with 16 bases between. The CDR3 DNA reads TGTGCTAGTGGTTTGCCCGACGGGGTTCAGGGCAATCAGCCCCAGCATTTT. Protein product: CASGLPDGVQGNQPQHF.

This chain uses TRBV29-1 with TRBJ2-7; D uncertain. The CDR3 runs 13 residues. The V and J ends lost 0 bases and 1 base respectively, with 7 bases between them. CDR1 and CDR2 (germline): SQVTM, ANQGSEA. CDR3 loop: CSVEEEKSYEQYF. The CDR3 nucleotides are TGCAGCGTTGAAGAAGAGAAATCCTACGAGCAGTACTTC.

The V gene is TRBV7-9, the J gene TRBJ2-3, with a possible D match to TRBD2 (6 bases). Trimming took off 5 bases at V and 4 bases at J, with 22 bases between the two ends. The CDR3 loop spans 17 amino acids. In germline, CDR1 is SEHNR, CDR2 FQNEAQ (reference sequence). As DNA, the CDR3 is TGTGCCAGCAGCGCTTCAGTAGCTGGGGGGTTCGCAGATACGCAGTATTTT. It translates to CASSASVAGGFADTQYF.

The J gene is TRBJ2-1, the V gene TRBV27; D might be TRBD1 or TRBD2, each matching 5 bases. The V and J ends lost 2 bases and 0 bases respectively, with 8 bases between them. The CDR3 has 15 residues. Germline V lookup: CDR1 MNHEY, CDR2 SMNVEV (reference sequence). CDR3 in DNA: TGTGCCAGCAGTTTAGGGACGGTCTCCTACAATGAGCAGTTCTTC. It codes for CASSLGTVSYNEQFF.

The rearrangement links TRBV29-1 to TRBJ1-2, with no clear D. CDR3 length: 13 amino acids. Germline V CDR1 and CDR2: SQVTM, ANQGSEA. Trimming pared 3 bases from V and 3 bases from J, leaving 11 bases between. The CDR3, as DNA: TGCAGCGTTGACGCGGCGGACCACTATGGCTACACCTTC. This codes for CSVDAADHYGYTF.

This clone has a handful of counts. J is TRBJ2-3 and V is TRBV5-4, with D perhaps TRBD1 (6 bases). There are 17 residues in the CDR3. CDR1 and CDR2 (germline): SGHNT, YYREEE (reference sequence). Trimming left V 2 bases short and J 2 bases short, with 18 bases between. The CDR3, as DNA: TGTGCCAGCAGCTTTTTTGTGGGGGCTCCTTCCACAGATACGCAGTATTTT. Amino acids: CASSFFVGAPSTDTQYF.

The CDR3 DNA is TGTGCCAGCACAAATTCTTGGGACTCCTACACCGGGGAGCTGTTTTTT. Its translation: CASTNSWDSYTGELFF. The chain is built from TRBV5-6 and TRBJ2-2, with D perhaps matching TRBD2 (6 bases). V was trimmed by 6 bases and J by 3 bases, leaving 18 bases between them. The CDR3 is 16 residues long. CDR1 is SGHDT, CDR2 YYEEEE, per germline.

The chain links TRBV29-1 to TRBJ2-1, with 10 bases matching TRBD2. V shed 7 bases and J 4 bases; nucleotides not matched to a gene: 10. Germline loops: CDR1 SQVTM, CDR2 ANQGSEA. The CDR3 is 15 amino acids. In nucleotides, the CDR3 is TGCAGCGCTGTCCGGCTAGCGGGGGTGTACAATGAGCAGTTCTTC. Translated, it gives CSAVRLAGVYNEQFF.

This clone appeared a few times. CDR3 residues: CASSPVLEDEQFF. CDR3 coding DNA: TGTGCCAGCAGCCCCGTCTTGGAAGATGAGCAGTTCTTC. This chain joins TRBV7-9 and TRBJ2-1; D unresolved. The CDR3 length is 13 residues. Germline CDR1 reads SEHNR; CDR2 reads FQNEAQ (reference sequence). V shed 5 bases and J shed 8 bases, with 13 bases lying between them.

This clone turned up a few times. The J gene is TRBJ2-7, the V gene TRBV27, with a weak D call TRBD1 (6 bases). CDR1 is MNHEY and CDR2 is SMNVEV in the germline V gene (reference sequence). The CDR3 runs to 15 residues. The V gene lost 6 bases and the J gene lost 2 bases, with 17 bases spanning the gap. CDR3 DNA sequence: TGTGCCAGCAGATTGACAGGTCAACTCCCCTACGAGCAGTACTTC. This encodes CASRLTGQLPYEQYF.

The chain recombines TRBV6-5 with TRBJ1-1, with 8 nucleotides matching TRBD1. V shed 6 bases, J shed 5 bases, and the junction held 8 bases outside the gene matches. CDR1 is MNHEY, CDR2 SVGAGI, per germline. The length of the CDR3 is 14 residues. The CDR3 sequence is CASSPGGSNTEAFF. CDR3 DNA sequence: TGTGCCAGCAGCCCAGGGGGCTCTAATACTGAAGCTTTCTTT.